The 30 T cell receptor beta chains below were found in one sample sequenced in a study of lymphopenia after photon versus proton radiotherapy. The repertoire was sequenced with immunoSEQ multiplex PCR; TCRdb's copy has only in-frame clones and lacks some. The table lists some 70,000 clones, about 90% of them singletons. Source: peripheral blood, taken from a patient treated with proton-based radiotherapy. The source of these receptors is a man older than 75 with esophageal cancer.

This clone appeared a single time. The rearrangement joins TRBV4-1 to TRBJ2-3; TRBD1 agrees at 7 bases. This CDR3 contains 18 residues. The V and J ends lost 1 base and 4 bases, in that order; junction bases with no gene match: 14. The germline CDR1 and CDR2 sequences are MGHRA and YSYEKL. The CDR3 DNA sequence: TGCGCCAGCAGCCAAGCATTTCCCGGACAGGATAGCGCAGATACGCAGTATTTT. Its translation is CASSQAFPGQDSADTQYF.

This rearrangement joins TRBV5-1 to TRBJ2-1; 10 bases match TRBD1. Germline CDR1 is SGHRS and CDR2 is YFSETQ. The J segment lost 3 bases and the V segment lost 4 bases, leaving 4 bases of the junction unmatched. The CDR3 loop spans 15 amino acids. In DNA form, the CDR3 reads TGCGCCAGCAGCCTGACAGGGGGCCGCTACAATGAGCAGTTCTTC. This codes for CASSLTGGRYNEQFF. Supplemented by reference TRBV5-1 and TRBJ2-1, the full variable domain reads KAGVTQTPRYLIKTRGQQVTLSCSPISGHRSVSWYQQTPGQGLQFLFEYFSETQRNKGNFPGRFSGRQFSNSRSEMNVSTLELGDSALYLCASSLTGGRYNEQFFGPGTRLTVL.

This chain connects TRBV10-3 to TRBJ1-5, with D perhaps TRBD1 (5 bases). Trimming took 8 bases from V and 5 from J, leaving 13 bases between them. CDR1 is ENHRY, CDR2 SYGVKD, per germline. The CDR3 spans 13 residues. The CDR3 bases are TGTGCCATCCAGCGGGGGAGGGATCAGCCCCAGCATTTT. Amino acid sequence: CAIQRGRDQPQHF.

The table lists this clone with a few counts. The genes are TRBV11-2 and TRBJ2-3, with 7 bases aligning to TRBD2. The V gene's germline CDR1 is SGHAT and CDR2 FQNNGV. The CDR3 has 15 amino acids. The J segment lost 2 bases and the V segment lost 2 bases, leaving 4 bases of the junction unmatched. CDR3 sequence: CASSLSAGVTDTQYF. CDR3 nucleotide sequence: TGTGCCAGCAGCTTATCTGCGGGAGTCACAGATACGCAGTATTTT.

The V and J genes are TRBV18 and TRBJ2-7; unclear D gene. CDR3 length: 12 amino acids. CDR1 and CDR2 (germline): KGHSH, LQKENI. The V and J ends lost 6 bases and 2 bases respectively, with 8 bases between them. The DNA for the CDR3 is TGTGCCAGCTCCATTTCGGCCTACGAGCAGTACTTC. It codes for CASSISAYEQYF.

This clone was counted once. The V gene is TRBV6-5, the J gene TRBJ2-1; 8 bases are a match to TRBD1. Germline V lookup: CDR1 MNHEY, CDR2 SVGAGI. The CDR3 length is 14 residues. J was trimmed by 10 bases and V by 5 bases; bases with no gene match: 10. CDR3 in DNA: TGTGCCAGCAGTACGGGACAGGAACCATTGGAGCAGTTCTTC. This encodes CASSTGQEPLEQFF.

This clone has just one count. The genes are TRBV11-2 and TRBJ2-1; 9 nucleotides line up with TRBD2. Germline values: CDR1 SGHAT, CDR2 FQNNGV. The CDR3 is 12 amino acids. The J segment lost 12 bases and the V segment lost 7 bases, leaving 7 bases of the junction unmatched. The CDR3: CASTQLAGGQFF. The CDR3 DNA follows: TGTGCCAGCACCCAACTAGCGGGTGGGCAGTTCTTC.

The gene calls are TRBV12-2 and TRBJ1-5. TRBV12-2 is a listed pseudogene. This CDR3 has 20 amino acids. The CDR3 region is CASRNNSPPAATLSNQPQHF. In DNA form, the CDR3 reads TGTGCAAGTCGCAATAATAGCCCCCCAGCCGCGACACTTAGCAATCAGCCCCAGCATTTT.

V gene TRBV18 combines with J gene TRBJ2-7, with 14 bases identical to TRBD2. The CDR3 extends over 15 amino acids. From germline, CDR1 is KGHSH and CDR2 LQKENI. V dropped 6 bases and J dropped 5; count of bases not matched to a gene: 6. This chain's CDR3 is CASSRGLAGDNEQYF. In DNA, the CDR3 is TGTGCCAGCTCCCGGGGACTAGCGGGAGACAACGAGCAGTACTTC.

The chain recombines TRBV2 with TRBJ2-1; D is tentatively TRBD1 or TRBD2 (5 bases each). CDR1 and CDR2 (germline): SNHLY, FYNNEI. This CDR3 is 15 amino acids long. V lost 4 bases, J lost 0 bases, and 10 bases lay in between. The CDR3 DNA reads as TGTGCCAGCAGTGGGGGGTCCAGCTCCTACAATGAGCAGTTCTTC. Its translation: CASSGGSSSYNEQFF. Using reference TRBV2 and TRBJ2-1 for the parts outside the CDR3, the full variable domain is EPEVTQTPSHQVTQMGQEVILRCVPISNHLYFYWYRQILGQKVEFLVSFYNNEISEKSEIFDDQFSVERPDGSNFTLKIRSTKLEDSAMYFCASSGGSSSYNEQFFGPGTRLTVL.

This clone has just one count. The CDR3 DNA is TGTGCCAGCAGCCTATCCGTGAGGGGCTTAAATACGCAGTATTTT. Its translation: CASSLSVRGLNTQYF. The rearrangement links TRBV7-2 to TRBJ2-3; D may correspond to TRBD1 or TRBD2 (5 bases each). CDR1 and CDR2 from the germline V gene are SGHTA and FQGNSA. The CDR3 is 15 amino acids. Deletions cut 5 bases from V and 7 bases from J, with 19 bases between.

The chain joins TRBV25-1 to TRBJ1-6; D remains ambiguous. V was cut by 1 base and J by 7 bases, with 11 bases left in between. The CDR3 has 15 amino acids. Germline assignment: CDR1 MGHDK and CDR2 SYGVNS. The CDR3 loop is CASSEFAEFNSPLHF. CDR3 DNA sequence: TGTGCCAGCAGTGAATTTGCGGAGTTCAATTCACCCCTCCACTTT.

CDR3 protein: CASSLFRGSTYEQYF. The CDR3 DNA reads as TGTGCCAGCAGCTTATTTCGGGGGTCTACCTACGAGCAGTACTTC. This chain connects TRBV7-2 to TRBJ2-7; D might be TRBD2 (6 bases). The CDR3 is made up of 15 amino acids. The germline V gene has CDR1 SGHTA and CDR2 FQGNSA. Trimming stripped 2 bases from V and 2 bases from J, with 13 bases between.

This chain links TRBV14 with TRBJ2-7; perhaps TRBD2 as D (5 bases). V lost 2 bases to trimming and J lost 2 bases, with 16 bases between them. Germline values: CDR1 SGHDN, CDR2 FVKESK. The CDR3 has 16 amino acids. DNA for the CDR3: TGTGCCAGCAGCCAACGGCCCGGGCTCGGGACCTACGAGCAGTACTTC. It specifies CASSQRPGLGTYEQYF.

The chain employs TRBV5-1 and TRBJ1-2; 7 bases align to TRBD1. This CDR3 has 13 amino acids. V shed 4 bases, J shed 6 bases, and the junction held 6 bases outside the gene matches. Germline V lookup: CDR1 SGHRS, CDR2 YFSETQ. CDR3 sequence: CASSEDRLDGYTF. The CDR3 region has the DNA TGCGCCAGCAGCGAGGACAGGCTCGATGGCTACACCTTC.

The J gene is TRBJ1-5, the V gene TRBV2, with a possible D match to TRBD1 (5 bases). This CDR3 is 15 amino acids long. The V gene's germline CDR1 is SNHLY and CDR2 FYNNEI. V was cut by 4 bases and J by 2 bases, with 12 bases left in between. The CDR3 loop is CASSADSLGNQPQHF. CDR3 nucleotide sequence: TGTGCCAGCAGTGCTGACAGTCTCGGCAATCAGCCCCAGCATTTT.

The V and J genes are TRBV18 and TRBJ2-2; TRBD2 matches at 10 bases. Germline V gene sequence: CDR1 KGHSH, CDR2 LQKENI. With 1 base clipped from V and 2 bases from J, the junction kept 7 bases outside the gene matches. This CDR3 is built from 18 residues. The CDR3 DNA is TGTGCCAGCTCACCACGGCTAGCGGGAGTGGGCAACACCGGGGAGCTGTTTTTT. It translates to CASSPRLAGVGNTGELFF.

CDR3 amino acids: CASSFGEQETQYF. In DNA form, the CDR3 reads TGTGCCAGCTCCTTCGGAGAACAAGAGACCCAGTACTTC. The chain joins TRBV18 to TRBJ2-5; no definite D call. The CDR3 consists of 13 residues. Germline V gives CDR1 KGHSH, CDR2 LQKENI. The V gene lost 6 bases and the J gene lost 2 bases, with 10 bases spanning the gap.

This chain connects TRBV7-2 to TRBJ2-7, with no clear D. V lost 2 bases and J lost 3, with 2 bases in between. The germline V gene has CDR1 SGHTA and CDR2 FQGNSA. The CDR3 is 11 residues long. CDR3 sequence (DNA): TGTGCCAGCAGCTTAAACTACGAGCAGTACTTC. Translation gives CASSLNYEQYF.

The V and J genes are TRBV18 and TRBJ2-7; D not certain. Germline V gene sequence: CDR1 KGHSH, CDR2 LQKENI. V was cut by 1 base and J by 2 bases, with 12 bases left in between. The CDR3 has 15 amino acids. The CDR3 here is CASSPHVGSAYEQYF. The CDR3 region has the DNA TGTGCCAGCTCACCACATGTTGGAAGTGCCTACGAGCAGTACTTC.

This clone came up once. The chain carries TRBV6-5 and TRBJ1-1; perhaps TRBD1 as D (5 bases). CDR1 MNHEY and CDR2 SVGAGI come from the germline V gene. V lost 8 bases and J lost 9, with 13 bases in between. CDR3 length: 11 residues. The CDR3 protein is CASAGGDQAFF. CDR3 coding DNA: TGTGCCAGCGCTGGGGGAGACCAAGCTTTCTTT.

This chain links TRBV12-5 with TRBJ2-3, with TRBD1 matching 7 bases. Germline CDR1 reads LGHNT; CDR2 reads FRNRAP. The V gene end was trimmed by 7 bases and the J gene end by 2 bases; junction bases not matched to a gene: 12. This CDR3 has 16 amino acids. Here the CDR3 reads CASAIIPGQYTDTQYF. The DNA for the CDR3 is TGTGCTAGTGCCATAATCCCGGGACAGTACACAGATACGCAGTATTTT.

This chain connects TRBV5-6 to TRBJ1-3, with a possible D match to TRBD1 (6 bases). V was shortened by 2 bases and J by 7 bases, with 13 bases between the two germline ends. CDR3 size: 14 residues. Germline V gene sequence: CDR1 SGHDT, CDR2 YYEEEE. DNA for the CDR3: TGTGCCAGCAGCTTTAAACAGGGAGGGAACACCATATATTTT. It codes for CASSFKQGGNTIYF.

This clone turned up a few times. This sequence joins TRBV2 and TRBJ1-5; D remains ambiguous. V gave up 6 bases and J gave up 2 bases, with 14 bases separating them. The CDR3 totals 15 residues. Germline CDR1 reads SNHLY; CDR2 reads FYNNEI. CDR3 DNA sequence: TGTGCCAGCAGAGGACTGCTCCGAGGCAATCAGCCCCAGCATTTT. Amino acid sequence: CASRGLLRGNQPQHF. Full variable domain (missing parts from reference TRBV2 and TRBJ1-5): EPEVTQTPSHQVTQMGQEVILRCVPISNHLYFYWYRQILGQKVEFLVSFYNNEISEKSEIFDDQFSVERPDGSNFTLKIRSTKLEDSAMYFCASRGLLRGNQPQHFGDGTRLSIL.

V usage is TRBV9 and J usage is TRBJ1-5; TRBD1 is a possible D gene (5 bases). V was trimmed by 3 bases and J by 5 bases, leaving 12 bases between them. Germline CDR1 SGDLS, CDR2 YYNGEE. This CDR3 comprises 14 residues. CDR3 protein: CASSAMGQDQPQHF. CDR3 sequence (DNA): TGTGCCAGCAGCGCCATGGGGCAGGATCAGCCCCAGCATTTT.

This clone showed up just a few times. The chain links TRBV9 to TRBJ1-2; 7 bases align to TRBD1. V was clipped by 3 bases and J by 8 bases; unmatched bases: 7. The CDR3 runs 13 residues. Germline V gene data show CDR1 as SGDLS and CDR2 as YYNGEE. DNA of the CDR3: TGTGCCAGCAGCGCGCAGGGGGTGAAGGGCTACACCTTC. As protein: CASSAQGVKGYTF.

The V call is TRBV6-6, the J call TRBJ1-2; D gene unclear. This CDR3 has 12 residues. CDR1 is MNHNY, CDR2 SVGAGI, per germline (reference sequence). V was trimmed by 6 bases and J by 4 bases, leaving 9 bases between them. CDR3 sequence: CASSPTAYGYTF. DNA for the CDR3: TGTGCCAGCAGCCCGACGGCCTATGGCTACACCTTC.

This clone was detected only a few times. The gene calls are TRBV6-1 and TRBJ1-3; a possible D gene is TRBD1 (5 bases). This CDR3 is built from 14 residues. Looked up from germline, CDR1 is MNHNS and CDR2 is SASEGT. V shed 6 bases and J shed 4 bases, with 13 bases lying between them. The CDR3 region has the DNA TGTGCCAGCAGCGCCAGGGTGGGAGGAAACACCATATATTTT. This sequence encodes CASSARVGGNTIYF.

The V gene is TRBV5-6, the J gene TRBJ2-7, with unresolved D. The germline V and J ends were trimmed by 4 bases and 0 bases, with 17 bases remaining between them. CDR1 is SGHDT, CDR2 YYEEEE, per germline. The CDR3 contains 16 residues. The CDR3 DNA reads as TGTGCCAGCAGCAAAAGACTTCTTTACCTCTCCTACGAGCAGTACTTC. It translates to CASSKRLLYLSYEQYF. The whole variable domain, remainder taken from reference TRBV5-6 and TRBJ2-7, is DAGVTQSPTHLIKTRGQQVTLRCSPKSGHDTVSWYQQALGQGPQFIFQYYEEEERQRGNFPDRFSGHQFPNYSSELNVNALLLGDSALYLCASSKRLLYLSYEQYFGPGTRLTVT.

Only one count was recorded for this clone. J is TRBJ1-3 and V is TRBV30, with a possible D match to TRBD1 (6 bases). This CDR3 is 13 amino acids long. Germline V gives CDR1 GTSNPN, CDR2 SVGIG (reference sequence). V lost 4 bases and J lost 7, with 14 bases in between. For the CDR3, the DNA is TGTGCCTGGAATGCCGATAGGGGGAACACCATATATTTT. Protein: CAWNADRGNTIYF.